The source of this T cell receptor beta chain is a study of blood T cell repertoires in COVID-19. The germline V gene encodes CDR1 SGHKS and CDR2 YYEKEE (reference sequence). Deletions cut 4 bases from V and 5 bases from J, with 18 bases between. This CDR3 region has 15 residues. Method: immunoSEQ multiplex PCR; TCRdb's copy keeps in-frame clones and lacks some. The table shows more than 110,000 clones, with 75% to 80% occurring only once. This chain joins TRBV5-5 and TRBJ1-1; the D is unclear. Sequenced input: PBMCs or T cells enriched from blood (not recorded which). The receptor was derived from a woman aged 45-60 years who had recovered from COVID-19. CDR3 amino acids: CASSRAQALPTEAFF. DNA of the CDR3: TGTGCCAGCAGCCGAGCCCAGGCCCTGCCGACTGAAGCTTTCTTT.